These 6 T cell receptor beta chains were sequenced from one sample in a study of shared clonotypes between healthy human individuals. The table came from immunoSEQ multiplex PCR; TCRdb's copy has only in-frame clones and leaves some out. The sample lists about 2,100,000 clones, about 93% occurring once. The naive CD8 population came from CD45RO-negative cells selected for CCR7, without terminally differentiated effector memory CD45RA+ cells. Material for sequencing was naive CD8+ T cells from PBMCs. The receptors were sampled from a young man in good health. Some clones in this sample may be carry-over from other donors' samples.

The V gene is TRBV25-1, the J gene TRBJ2-2; a possible D gene is TRBD2 (5 bases). Germline V CDR1 and CDR2: MGHDK, SYGVNS. V lost 6 bases and J 9 bases, leaving 17 bases between the germline ends. The CDR3 totals 14 residues. CDR3 protein: CASRAPGEGRELFF. DNA for the CDR3: TGTGCCAGCAGAGCCCCCGGCGAGGGCCGGGAGCTGTTTTTT. The entire variable domain, with the rest obtained from reference TRBV25-1 and TRBJ2-2, is as follows: EADIYQTPRYLVIGTGKKITLECSQTMGHDKMYWYQQDPGMELHLIHYSYGVNSTEKGDLSSESTVSRIRTEHFPLTLESARPSHTSQYLCASRAPGEGRELFFGEGSRLTVL.

The chain carries TRBV7-9 and TRBJ2-1, with D possibly TRBD2 on 6 matching bases. V was pared by 11 bases and J by 5 bases, with 16 bases between. This CDR3 has 13 residues. The germline V gene has CDR1 SEHNR and CDR2 FQNEAQ (reference sequence). CDR3 residues: CAGEGRLDNEQFF. Written as DNA, the CDR3 is TGTGCCGGCGAGGGGAGACTAGACAATGAGCAGTTCTTC.

This chain connects TRBV27 to TRBJ2-7; no clear D gene. This CDR3 spans 13 amino acids. The germline gives CDR1 MNHEY, CDR2 SMNVEV (reference sequence). V gave up 0 bases and J gave up 6 bases, with 9 bases separating them. The CDR3 DNA sequence: TGTGCCAGCAGTTTATCTTCCAGGTTCGAGCAGTACTTC. The encoded protein is CASSLSSRFEQYF.

The chain employs TRBV28 and TRBJ2-7; TRBD2 agrees at 9 bases. The ends lost 5 bases at V and 0 bases at J; junction bases unmatched: 8. Germline values: CDR1 MDHEN, CDR2 SYDVKM. The CDR3 has 16 amino acids. CDR3 protein: CASSLRQGLASYEQYF. The CDR3 DNA is TGTGCCAGCAGTCTGAGACAGGGACTAGCCTCCTACGAGCAGTACTTC.

With regard to this clone: Different DNA sequences within this sample yield the same CDR3. The CDR3 spells CASSSGTGTGELFF. In DNA, the CDR3 is TGTGCCAGCAGCTCCGGGACAGGGACCGGGGAGCTGTTTTTT. The gene calls are TRBV5-6 and TRBJ2-2; 9 bases match TRBD1. Germline assignment: CDR1 SGHDT and CDR2 YYEEEE. V shed 3 bases, J shed 5 bases, and the junction held 2 bases outside the gene matches. The CDR3 runs 14 residues.

This sequence joins TRBV2 and TRBJ2-1; 11 nucleotides match TRBD1. The CDR3 sequence is 15 residues long. Trimming removed 5 bases from V and 5 bases from J; junction bases left unmatched: 5. Germline V gives CDR1 SNHLY, CDR2 FYNNEI. In DNA, the CDR3 is TGTGCCAGCAGTCCGGACAGGGGGCACCACAATGAGCAGTTCTTC. Translating gives CASSPDRGHHNEQFF.